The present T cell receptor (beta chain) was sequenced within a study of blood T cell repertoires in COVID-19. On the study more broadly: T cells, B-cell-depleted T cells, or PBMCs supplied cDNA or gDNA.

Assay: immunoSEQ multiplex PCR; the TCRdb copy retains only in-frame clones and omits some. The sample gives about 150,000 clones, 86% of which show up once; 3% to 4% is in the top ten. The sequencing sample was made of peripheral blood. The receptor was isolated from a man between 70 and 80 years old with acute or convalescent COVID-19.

CDR3 sequence (DNA): TGTGCCAGCAGGACGCAGGGGGCGACTGGAAACACCATATATTTT. It encodes CASRTQGATGNTIYF. The V and J genes are TRBV27 and TRBJ1-3; 8 bases map to TRBD1. Germline V gene sequence: CDR1 MNHEY, CDR2 SMNVEV (reference sequence). Unmatched junction bases numbered 6, after V lost 6 bases and J lost 2 bases. This CDR3 comprises 15 residues.